These 32 T cell receptor beta chains share one sample of origin, sequenced in a study of blood T cell repertoires in COVID-19. Using immunoSEQ multiplex PCR, the repertoire was profiled, and TCRdb retains in-frame clones only, with some absent. The table lists about 280,000 clones, 89% of them singletons. Material for sequencing was peripheral blood. Receptors were obtained from a man aged 45-65 years with acute or convalescent COVID-19.

This chain links TRBV18 with TRBJ2-4, with no clear D. CDR3 length: 16 amino acids. Per the germline V gene, CDR1 is KGHSH and CDR2 is LQKENI. V dropped 3 bases and J dropped 7 bases, with 19 bases sitting between them. As DNA, the CDR3 is TGTGCCAGCTCACCGTCCCTTGGGTCGAGGAATAACATTCAGTACTTC. This sequence encodes CASSPSLGSRNNIQYF.

The chain joins TRBV10-1 to TRBJ2-1, with 9 nucleotides matching TRBD2. This CDR3 comprises 14 residues. Trimming at V came to 8 bases and at J to 4 bases, leaving 6 bases not matched to a gene. Germline V lookup: CDR1 WNHNN, CDR2 SYGVQD (reference sequence). The CDR3 protein is CASARGGVYNEQFF. The DNA for the CDR3 is TGCGCCAGCGCCCGCGGGGGGGTATACAATGAGCAGTTCTTC.

This clone was recorded only once. The chain recombines TRBV18 with TRBJ1-4; D unclear. The V end lost 2 bases, the J end lost 3 bases, and 4 bases lay between the germline ends. Germline CDR1 reads KGHSH; CDR2 reads LQKENI. The CDR3 length is 13 residues. The CDR3, as DNA: TGTGCCAGCTCACCAGTAGCTAATGAAAAACTGTTTTTT. It translates to CASSPVANEKLFF.

The genes are TRBV9 and TRBJ1-1, with a tentative D call TRBD1 (5 bases). V gave up 3 bases and J gave up 4 bases, with 19 bases separating them. The V gene's germline CDR1 is SGDLS and CDR2 YYNGEE. The CDR3 has 16 residues. The CDR3 protein is CASSAPGGGAGTEAFF. The CDR3 region has the DNA TGTGCCAGCAGCGCCCCAGGCGGGGGAGCCGGCACTGAAGCTTTCTTT.

This chain joins TRBV3-1 (or the pseudogene TRBV3-2) and TRBJ2-5; TRBD2 matches at 9 bases. The CDR3 extends over 15 amino acids. Per germline, CDR1 LGHDT and CDR2 YNNKEL (reference sequence). The ends lost 8 bases at V and 2 bases at J; junction bases unmatched: 9. The CDR3, as DNA: TGTGCCAGCGGGGGGGAGCTAGCGGGGCAAGAGACCCAGTACTTC. Amino acid sequence: CASGGELAGQETQYF.

The rearrangement joins TRBV27 to TRBJ2-5, with D maybe TRBD2 (6 bases). The V gene lost 5 bases and the J gene lost 4 bases, with 14 bases spanning the gap. CDR1 is MNHEY, CDR2 SMNVEV, per germline (reference sequence). The length of the CDR3 is 14 residues. The CDR3 sequence: CASSLRDGRETQYF. The CDR3 DNA follows: TGTGCCAGCAGTCTCCGGGACGGGAGAGAGACCCAGTACTTC.

This chain connects TRBV3-1 (or the pseudogene TRBV3-2) to TRBJ2-7, with D unclear. CDR1 and CDR2 (germline): LGHDT, YNNKEL (reference sequence). The V gene lost 3 bases and the J gene lost 1 base, with 10 bases spanning the gap. This CDR3 is 14 amino acids long. The CDR3 loop reads CASSHLGLSYEQYF. The CDR3 coding sequence is TGTGCCAGCAGCCACCTTGGGCTGTCCTACGAGCAGTACTTC.

The chain employs TRBV10-1 and TRBJ2-1; D uncertain. The CDR3 runs to 14 residues. V lost 0 bases, J lost 3 bases, and 6 bases lay in between. CDR1 WNHNN and CDR2 SYGVQD come from the germline V gene (reference sequence). The CDR3 loop is CASSESGSYNEQFF. The CDR3 DNA is TGCGCCAGCAGTGAGTCTGGCAGCTACAATGAGCAGTTCTTC.

The gene calls are TRBV4-2 and TRBJ2-1, with TRBD2 as a possible D gene (5 bases). Germline values: CDR1 LGHNA, CDR2 YNFKEQ. With 4 bases removed from V and 0 bases from J, the gap between germline ends came to 10 bases. This CDR3 spans 15 amino acids. The CDR3 protein is CASSRGLSSYNEQFF. The DNA for the CDR3 is TGTGCCAGCAGCCGAGGACTCAGCTCCTACAATGAGCAGTTCTTC.

V is TRBV7-3 and J is TRBJ2-3; 7 bases match TRBD1. With 4 bases clipped from V and 4 bases from J, the junction kept 5 bases outside the gene matches. This CDR3 has 14 residues. CDR1 and CDR2 (germline): SGHTA, FQGTGA. In DNA, the CDR3 is TGTGCCAGCAGCTCTCGACAGGGTTCAGATACGCAGTATTTT. Its protein is CASSSRQGSDTQYF.

The CDR3, as DNA: TGTGCCAGCAGCTTAGGGGGGAGGGTGGACGGCTACACCTTC. Protein product: CASSLGGRVDGYTF. The chain joins TRBV11-2 to TRBJ1-2; D might be TRBD1 (5 bases). This CDR3 spans 14 amino acids. Germline values: CDR1 SGHAT, CDR2 FQNNGV. Trimming removed 1 base at V and 8 bases at J, with 14 bases between.

The V call is TRBV5-5, the J call TRBJ1-5, with no clear D. The CDR3 runs to 14 residues. V gave up 0 bases and J gave up 3 bases, with 7 bases separating them. Looked up from germline, CDR1 is SGHKS and CDR2 is YYEKEE (reference sequence). CDR3 sequence (DNA): TGTGCCAGCAGCTTGGACCGGTCCAATCAGCCCCAGCATTTT. It yields the protein CASSLDRSNQPQHF.

The chain carries TRBV29-1 and TRBJ2-7; no clear D. With 8 bases removed from V and 6 bases from J, the gap between germline ends came to 8 bases. Germline loops: CDR1 SQVTM, CDR2 ANQGSEA. The CDR3 length is 9 residues. The CDR3: CSMGSEQYF. The DNA for the CDR3 is TGCAGCATGGGCTCCGAGCAGTACTTC.

This clone has only a few counts. The CDR3 region has the DNA TGTGCCAGCAGAAATAAGGACAGATTGAACACTGAAGCTTTCTTT. It translates to CASRNKDRLNTEAFF. V usage is TRBV7-9 and J usage is TRBJ1-1, with D possibly being TRBD1 (6 bases). Germline-derived CDR1 and CDR2 are SEHNR and FQNEAQ (reference sequence). The CDR3 is 15 amino acids. V gave up 6 bases and J gave up 0 bases, with 14 bases separating them.

V and J are TRBV6-5 and TRBJ2-7; TRBD2 matches at 8 bases. The CDR3 spans 15 residues. Trimming took 2 bases from V and 3 from J; bases not matched to a gene: 6. Germline loops: CDR1 MNHEY, CDR2 SVGAGI. The CDR3, as DNA: TGTGCCAGCAGTTACGGGGGGACTAGGGTCTACGAGCAGTACTTC. It is translated as CASSYGGTRVYEQYF.

The rearrangement links TRBV30 to TRBJ1-2, with D tentatively TRBD1 (5 bases). The CDR3 runs to 11 residues. The V end lost 3 bases, the J end lost 5 bases, and 7 bases lay between the germline ends. In germline, CDR1 is GTSNPN, CDR2 SVGIG (reference sequence). CDR3 coding DNA: TGTGCCTGGAGGTCAGGGTATGGCTACACCTTC. Protein product: CAWRSGYGYTF.

J is TRBJ2-3 and V is TRBV19, with D unresolved. Germline V gene data show CDR1 as LNHDA and CDR2 as SQIVND (reference sequence). The V gene lost 5 bases and the J gene lost 4 bases, with 7 bases spanning the gap. The CDR3 sequence is 12 residues long. As DNA, the CDR3 is TGTGCCAGTAGTCCCTACTCAGATACGCAGTATTTT. It is translated as CASSPYSDTQYF.

The chain couples TRBV20-1 to TRBJ2-1; weak D call: TRBD1 (6 bases). V lost 3 bases and J 7 bases, leaving 10 bases between the germline ends. Germline V gene data show CDR1 as DFQATT and CDR2 as SNEGSKA (reference sequence). The CDR3 contains 12 residues. The CDR3 bases are TGCAGTGCTAGTCTCAGGGGAAATGAGCAGTTCTTC. Its translation is CSASLRGNEQFF.

The chain combines TRBV29-1 with TRBJ2-7, with TRBD1 identical over 7 bases. CDR1 and CDR2 (germline): SQVTM, ANQGSEA. The CDR3 has 12 amino acids. V shed 7 bases and J 0 bases; nucleotides not matched to a gene: 3. The DNA for the CDR3 is TGCAGCGGTGGGGACAGCTCCTACGAGCAGTACTTC. Translation: CSGGDSSYEQYF.

V usage is TRBV10-3 and J usage is TRBJ1-5, with D tentatively TRBD1 (6 bases). The germline V gene encodes CDR1 ENHRY and CDR2 SYGVKD. The CDR3 spans 14 residues. V was pared by 0 bases and J by 4 bases, with 7 bases between. CDR3 in amino acids: CAISESTGNQPQHF. DNA for the CDR3: TGTGCCATCAGTGAGTCCACAGGGAATCAGCCCCAGCATTTT.

The chain couples TRBV18 to TRBJ2-1; TRBD1 matches 8 bases. Trimming removed 3 bases from V and 7 bases from J; junction bases left unmatched: 2. This CDR3 comprises 13 residues. Germline V gene sequence: CDR1 KGHSH, CDR2 LQKENI. CDR3 residues: CASSPGTGNEQFF. The CDR3 bases are TGTGCCAGCTCACCGGGGACAGGAAATGAGCAGTTCTTC.

The rearrangement links TRBV15 to TRBJ1-1; D ambiguous. The CDR3 runs 13 residues. V lost 0 bases, J lost 10 bases, and 12 bases lay in between. CDR1 is LNHNV and CDR2 is YYDKDF in the germline V gene (reference sequence). CDR3 sequence: CATSRDRSSGAFF. The CDR3 DNA reads TGTGCCACCAGCAGAGATCGCTCATCAGGAGCTTTCTTT.

CDR3 residues: CASSADSLDGYTF. CDR3 nucleotide sequence: TGTGCCAGCAGCGCGGACAGCCTAGATGGCTACACCTTC. This chain links TRBV2 with TRBJ1-2, with D possibly being TRBD1 (6 bases). This CDR3 is built from 13 residues. Germline lookup yields CDR1 SNHLY and CDR2 FYNNEI. The V end was cut by 6 bases, the J end by 6 bases, with 14 bases between.

Turning to this clone: Other DNA sequences in this specimen translate into the identical CDR3. V is TRBV6-5 and J is TRBJ1-2; D is possibly TRBD1 (6 bases). Germline assignment: CDR1 MNHEY and CDR2 SVGAGI. CDR3 size: 12 residues. With 4 bases removed from V and 5 bases from J, the gap between germline ends came to 8 bases. CDR3 region: CASSSGVYGYTF. The CDR3 DNA is TGTGCCAGCAGTTCAGGGGTTTATGGCTACACCTTC.

This clone was recorded once. V and J are TRBV6-1 and TRBJ1-2, with TRBD1 identical over 8 bases. Germline V gene data show CDR1 as MNHNS and CDR2 as SASEGT. The junction had 7 bases not matched to a gene; V was cut back by 3 bases and J by 7 bases. This CDR3 contains 14 residues. The CDR3 loop reads CASSEQQGASGYTF. In DNA, the CDR3 is TGTGCCAGCAGTGAGCAGCAGGGGGCCAGTGGCTACACCTTC.

The chain joins TRBV5-1 to TRBJ2-1, with D hard to call. This CDR3 is built from 12 residues. Trimming pared 3 bases from V and 9 bases from J, leaving 10 bases between. In germline, CDR1 is SGHRS, CDR2 YFSETQ. In DNA, the CDR3 is TGCGCCAGCAGCTGGGTACCGGGTGAGCAGTTCTTC. This codes for CASSWVPGEQFF.

This chain joins TRBV6-5 and TRBJ2-2, with a tentative D call TRBD1 (5 bases). Germline V gives CDR1 MNHEY, CDR2 SVGAGI. The CDR3 is 15 amino acids. V lost 6 bases and J 7 bases, leaving 18 bases between the germline ends. CDR3 in DNA: TGTGCCAGCAGAGGATTTGGACAAACGAGCGGGGAGCTGTTTTTT. Translating gives CASRGFGQTSGELFF.

This chain joins TRBV3-1 (or the pseudogene TRBV3-2) and TRBJ1-2, with 10 bases lining up with TRBD1. The CDR3 is 17 amino acids. Germline V gives CDR1 LGHDT, CDR2 YNNKEL (reference sequence). V was clipped by 1 base and J by 0 bases; unmatched bases: 5. The CDR3 DNA sequence: TGTGCCAGCAGCCAAGGGACAGGGGGAGGTTCTAACTATGGCTACACCTTC. Translated, it gives CASSQGTGGGSNYGYTF.

The rearrangement joins TRBV7-9 to TRBJ1-2; 8 bases are shared with TRBD1. This CDR3 comprises 15 residues. The germline CDR1 and CDR2 sequences are SEHNR and FQNEAQ (reference sequence). V shed 6 bases, J shed 2 bases, and the junction held 8 bases outside the gene matches. The CDR3 loop is CASSPSTGANYGYTF. For the CDR3, the DNA is TGTGCCAGCAGTCCCTCGACAGGGGCAAACTATGGCTACACCTTC.

About this clone: At one end the junction does not follow the germline gene, possibly because of a read error. The chain couples TRBV30 to TRBJ2-5, with TRBD1 matching over 8 bases. Germline assignment: CDR1 GTSNPN and CDR2 SVGIG (reference sequence). This CDR3 contains 15 residues. The CDR3: CAWTPLDRDHETQYF. CDR3 DNA: TGTGCCTGGACACCCCTGGACAGGGACCACGAGACCCAGTACTTC.

The chain couples TRBV7-3 to TRBJ2-5; weak D call: TRBD2 (6 bases). Looked up from germline, CDR1 is SGHTA and CDR2 is FQGTGA. Trimming pared 5 bases from V and 7 bases from J, leaving 17 bases between. The CDR3 consists of 14 residues. CDR3 bases: TGTGCCAGCAGCGACCAACTAGCCCCAGGGACCCAGTACTTC. Amino acids: CASSDQLAPGTQYF.

This chain links TRBV6-1 with TRBJ2-2; no firm D call. V was pared by 2 bases and J by 0 bases, with 7 bases between. CDR1 MNHNS and CDR2 SASEGT come from the germline V gene. This CDR3 is built from 15 residues. The CDR3 is CASSEPTTNTGELFF. CDR3 coding DNA: TGTGCCAGCAGTGAACCGACAACGAACACCGGGGAGCTGTTTTTT.